The next 29 T cell receptor beta chains were all read from a single sample in a study of T cell responses to AZD1222 COVID-19 vaccine. Clones were read by immunoSEQ multiplex PCR, and TCRdb kept only the in-frame ones, dropping some. Of 150,000 to 200,000 clones in the sample, 85% to 95% were seen once. The specimen was peripheral blood, collected on day 0 of AZD1222 vaccination. Receptors originate from an adult in good health.

The chain links TRBV11-2 to TRBJ2-1, with 9 bases aligning to TRBD1. Germline CDR1 is SGHAT and CDR2 is FQNNGV. V gave up 0 bases and J gave up 0 bases; unmatched junction bases: 6. The length of the CDR3 is 18 residues. CDR3 protein: CASSLDPTGGNSYNEQFF. As DNA, the CDR3 is TGTGCCAGCAGCTTAGATCCGACAGGGGGTAACTCCTACAATGAGCAGTTCTTC.

In its sample, this clone was seen a few times. This sequence joins TRBV6-6 and TRBJ2-7, with 9 bases that match TRBD2. Per the germline V gene, CDR1 is MNHNY and CDR2 is SVGAGI (reference sequence). V trimming: 5 bases; J trimming: 4 bases; junction bases outside the gene matches: 15. The CDR3 has 17 amino acids. CDR3 DNA: TGTGCCAGCAGTCCCTTGTGGGCGGGAGGGCCACGGTACGAGCAGTACTTC. Protein sequence: CASSPLWAGGPRYEQYF.

J is TRBJ2-1 and V is TRBV10-3; no clear D. V was shortened by 0 bases and J by 6 bases, with 9 bases between the two germline ends. This CDR3 spans 14 amino acids. Germline values: CDR1 ENHRY, CDR2 SYGVKD. Here the CDR3 DNA reads TGTGCCATCAGTGAGTCATCTAGGTTCAATGAGCAGTTCTTC. Translation gives CAISESSRFNEQFF.

This chain joins TRBV6-1 and TRBJ2-1, with TRBD2 matching 7 bases. CDR3 length equals 16 residues. Unmatched junction bases numbered 13, after V lost 4 bases and J lost 7 bases. Germline V gene lookup returns CDR1 MNHNS and CDR2 SASEGT. Here the CDR3 DNA reads TGTGCCAGCAGTGGATCTAGCGGTTCCAGAGGGAATGAGCAGTTCTTC. Protein: CASSGSSGSRGNEQFF.

This clone has just one count. V is TRBV20-1 and J is TRBJ2-5; D is perhaps TRBD2 (6 bases). Trimming pared 3 bases from V and 5 bases from J, leaving 22 bases between. The length of the CDR3 is 16 residues. The germline CDR1 and CDR2 sequences are DFQATT and SNEGSKA (reference sequence). CDR3 DNA sequence: TGCAGTGCTAGTGTACCCTTTGCGGGGTCGGGGGAGACCCAGTACTTC. As protein: CSASVPFAGSGETQYF.

This chain connects TRBV6-4 to TRBJ2-5; maybe TRBD2 (5 bases). The V end lost 3 bases, the J end lost 4 bases, and 12 bases lay between the germline ends. CDR1 and CDR2 from the germline V gene are MRHNA and SNTAGT. The CDR3 contains 14 residues. As DNA, the CDR3 is TGTGCCAGCAGTGAGGCGGCCAGCGGAGAGACCCAGTACTTC. This gives the protein CASSEAASGETQYF.

On this clone itself: At one end the junction does not follow the germline gene, possibly because of a read error. The rearrangement links TRBV5-4 to TRBJ2-5; 9 nucleotides agree with TRBD2. Germline CDR1 SGHNT, CDR2 YYREEE (reference sequence). The CDR3 spans 16 residues. In nucleotides, the CDR3 is TGTGCCAGCAGTTTGGAGAGCGGGAGGTTTCAAGAGACCCAGTACTTC. Its translation: CASSLESGRFQETQYF.

This sequence joins TRBV10-3 and TRBJ1-6, with 8 bases matching TRBD1. The CDR3 covers 15 residues. With 3 bases clipped from V and 8 bases from J, the junction kept 6 bases outside the gene matches. Germline V lookup: CDR1 ENHRY, CDR2 SYGVKD. CDR3 DNA sequence: TGTGCCATCAGTGACGGGCAGGGGGCCGATTCACCCCTCCACTTT. Amino acids: CAISDGQGADSPLHF.

This rearrangement joins TRBV5-4 to TRBJ2-7, with 9 bases lining up with TRBD2. The CDR3 is 16 amino acids. Germline V gene lookup returns CDR1 SGHNT and CDR2 YYREEE (reference sequence). Unmatched junction bases numbered 12, after V lost 4 bases and J lost 4 bases. The CDR3 sequence: CASSAAGTSSLYEQYF. The CDR3 DNA reads TGTGCCAGCAGCGCGGCCGGGACTAGCTCTTTGTACGAGCAGTACTTC.

The rearrangement links TRBV9 to TRBJ2-3; D is uncertain. Trimming removed 4 bases from V and 2 bases from J, with 11 bases in between. CDR1 is SGDLS and CDR2 is YYNGEE in the germline V gene. The CDR3 is made up of 14 amino acids. This chain's CDR3 is CASSPPGITDTQYF. CDR3 nucleotide sequence: TGTGCCAGCAGCCCGCCGGGCATCACAGATACGCAGTATTTT.

The CDR3 coding sequence is TGTGCCAGTAGTATAGTAAGCGGCAGCTCCTACAATGAGCAGTTCTTC. It encodes CASSIVSGSSYNEQFF. This chain uses TRBV19 with TRBJ2-1; weak D call: TRBD2 (5 bases). From germline, CDR1 is LNHDA and CDR2 SQIVND (reference sequence). V lost 1 base and J 0 bases, leaving 10 bases between the germline ends. The CDR3 spans 16 residues.

The chain carries TRBV5-5 and TRBJ2-5, with 10 nucleotides matching TRBD2. CDR1 SGHKS and CDR2 YYEKEE come from the germline V gene (reference sequence). Germline trimming cut 3 bases from V and 0 bases from J; bases unmatched to any gene: 5. CDR3 length: 16 residues. The CDR3 reads CASSWDSGRNQETQYF. In DNA, the CDR3 is TGTGCCAGCAGCTGGGATAGCGGGAGGAACCAAGAGACCCAGTACTTC.

The J gene is TRBJ1-1, the V gene TRBV29-1; TRBD1 matches 7 bases. The germline V gene has CDR1 SQVTM and CDR2 ANQGSEA. The CDR3 sequence is 14 residues long. V was clipped by 4 bases and J by 1 base; unmatched bases: 6. This CDR3 reads CSVGARTGNTEAFF. CDR3 sequence (DNA): TGCAGCGTTGGGGCTCGGACAGGGAACACTGAAGCTTTCTTT.

The genes are TRBV19 and TRBJ2-1, with no clear D. The CDR3 has 15 amino acids. Germline CDR1 is LNHDA and CDR2 is SQIVND (reference sequence). Trimming removed 5 bases at V and 2 bases at J, with 13 bases between. The CDR3 here is CASSSHLDPYNEQFF. The CDR3 coding sequence is TGTGCCAGTAGTTCGCATTTGGACCCCTACAATGAGCAGTTCTTC.

The chain uses TRBV7-6 and TRBJ2-1, with D hard to call. CDR3 length equals 11 residues. Trimming stripped 2 bases from V and 8 bases from J, with 4 bases between. Germline V gene sequence: CDR1 SGHVS, CDR2 FNYEAQ. CDR3 loop: CASSLLDEQFF. The CDR3 DNA reads TGTGCCAGCAGCTTACTCGATGAGCAGTTCTTC.

The V and J genes are TRBV5-1 and TRBJ2-1; tentatively, D is TRBD2 (6 bases). CDR1 and CDR2 from the germline V gene are SGHRS and YFSETQ. Between the trimmed V and J ends, which lost 0 bases and 6 bases, there was a span of 16 bases. The CDR3 is made up of 16 amino acids. CDR3 coding DNA: TGCGCCAGCAGCTTGGGCTCAGGGAGGTATGGCAATGAGCAGTTCTTC. Its protein is CASSLGSGRYGNEQFF.

The count of this clone is one. The rearrangement links TRBV4-1 to TRBJ2-6, with 11 bases fitting TRBD2. Trimming took 4 bases from V and 2 from J; bases not matched to a gene: 13. Germline V gene lookup returns CDR1 MGHRA and CDR2 YSYEKL. The CDR3 runs to 20 residues. CDR3: CASSPWGHSGRATGANVLTF. The CDR3 nucleotides read TGCGCCAGCAGCCCGTGGGGCCATAGCGGGAGGGCCACTGGGGCCAACGTCCTGACTTTC.

In DNA, the CDR3 is TGTGCCTGGAGCTTAAAGACAGGCGGTGGCTCTGAAGCTTTCTTT. This sequence encodes CAWSLKTGGGSEAFF. The J gene is TRBJ1-1, the V gene TRBV30; possibly TRBD1 for D (6 bases). The CDR3 totals 15 residues. Trimming took off 3 bases at V and 6 bases at J, with 20 bases between the two ends. The germline gives CDR1 GTSNPN, CDR2 SVGIG (reference sequence).

This rearrangement joins TRBV27 to TRBJ1-2; 7 positions match TRBD1. Germline trimming cut 5 bases from V and 7 bases from J; bases unmatched to any gene: 4. This CDR3 has 12 residues. The germline CDR1 and CDR2 sequences are MNHEY and SMNVEV (reference sequence). The CDR3 protein is CASSATGTGYTF. In DNA form, the CDR3 reads TGTGCCAGCAGTGCGACAGGGACTGGCTACACCTTC.

This clone was seen only once. The chain is built from TRBV7-9 and TRBJ2-3, with D tentatively TRBD1 or TRBD2 (6 bases each). The V end lost 1 base, the J end lost 4 bases, and 9 bases lay between the germline ends. This CDR3 is 14 amino acids long. Germline V gives CDR1 SEHNR, CDR2 FQNEAQ (reference sequence). The CDR3 sequence is CASSLGGAADTQYF. In DNA, the CDR3 is TGTGCCAGCAGCTTAGGGGGGGCGGCAGATACGCAGTATTTT.

CDR3 sequence (DNA): TGTGCCAGCAGCCCTCCAAGCGCCCTTGAGCAGTTCTTC. Translated: CASSPPSALEQFF. The chain is built from TRBV12-3 or TRBV12-4 and TRBJ2-1; no reliable D call. V was shortened by 6 bases and J by 9 bases, with 15 bases between the two germline ends. The CDR3 sequence is 13 residues long.

The rearrangement links TRBV18 to TRBJ2-7, with 9 nucleotides matching TRBD2. The V gene end was trimmed by 3 bases and the J gene end by 6 bases; junction bases not matched to a gene: 6. Per germline, CDR1 KGHSH and CDR2 LQKENI. The CDR3 loop spans 14 amino acids. The CDR3, as DNA: TGTGCCAGCTCACCCCTCGGACTAGCGTCCGAGCAGTACTTC. It encodes CASSPLGLASEQYF. The full variable domain, with the rest looked up from reference TRBV18 and TRBJ2-7, is NAGVMQNPRHLVRRRGQEARLRCSPMKGHSHVYWYRQLPEEGLKFMVYLQKENIIDESGMPKERFSAEFPKEGPSILRIQQVVRGDSAAYFCASSPLGLASEQYFGPGTRLTVT.

The chain carries TRBV6-5 and TRBJ1-2, with 10 bases identical to TRBD1. J lost 5 bases, V lost 4 bases, and 4 bases had no gene match. The germline gives CDR1 MNHEY, CDR2 SVGAGI. The CDR3 consists of 14 residues. The CDR3 protein is CASSSTGGAYGYTF. In nucleotides, the CDR3 is TGTGCCAGCAGTTCGACAGGGGGCGCTTATGGCTACACCTTC.

This sequence joins TRBV18 and TRBJ2-2; either TRBD1 or TRBD2 may supply D (5 bases each). V lost 6 bases and J lost 4, with 15 bases in between. The CDR3 covers 15 residues. The germline V gene has CDR1 KGHSH and CDR2 LQKENI. The CDR3 protein is CASSGGQGFTGELFF. DNA for the CDR3: TGTGCCAGCTCCGGCGGGCAGGGATTCACCGGGGAGCTGTTTTTT.

The genes are TRBV24-1 and TRBJ1-2; D remains ambiguous. Looked up from germline, CDR1 is KGHDR and CDR2 is SFDVKD. The CDR3 contains 16 residues. Trimming shortened V by 7 bases and J by 0 bases, and 17 bases separated the two germline ends. CDR3 region: CATRNKKRGANYGYTF. The DNA for the CDR3 is TGTGCCACCAGGAACAAGAAGAGAGGTGCTAACTATGGCTACACCTTC.

The chain employs TRBV7-9 and TRBJ2-7; D is undetermined. Germline lookup yields CDR1 SEHNR and CDR2 FQNEAQ (reference sequence). The CDR3 loop spans 11 amino acids. Deletions cut 5 bases from V and 1 base from J, with 3 bases between. This chain's CDR3 is CASSESYEQYF. The CDR3 bases are TGTGCCAGCAGCGAGTCCTACGAGCAGTACTTC.

In the case of this clone: It is unclear where the CDR3 begins or ends on the DNA, so no DNA is shown, and the CDR3 is as TCRdb lists it. V is TRBV27 and J is TRBJ2-1; TRBD1 is the table's D call and was not checked against the DNA. Per germline, CDR1 MNHEY and CDR2 SMNVEV (reference sequence). Counting both end residues, the CDR3 totals 13 amino acids. The chain's CDR3 is CASSWGTGTGAFF.

About this clone itself: At one of its ends the junction is not consistent with the germline gene, which may arise from a read error. This chain links TRBV4-1 with TRBJ2-1; 7 nucleotides line up with TRBD2. Germline V gene lookup returns CDR1 MGHRA and CDR2 YSYEKL. This CDR3 comprises 15 residues. The CDR3, as DNA: TGCGCCAGCAGCCAAGGACTAGCTGATGACAATGAGCGGTTCTTC. It translates to CASSQGLADDNERFF.

The genes are TRBV4-2 and TRBJ1-1, with D tentatively TRBD1 (6 bases). V lost 6 bases to trimming and J lost 3 bases, with 11 bases between them. CDR3 length equals 13 residues. Germline lookup yields CDR1 LGHNA and CDR2 YNFKEQ. CDR3 coding DNA: TGTGCCAGCAGTCCTAACAGGGACACTGAAGCTTTCTTT. This sequence encodes CASSPNRDTEAFF.